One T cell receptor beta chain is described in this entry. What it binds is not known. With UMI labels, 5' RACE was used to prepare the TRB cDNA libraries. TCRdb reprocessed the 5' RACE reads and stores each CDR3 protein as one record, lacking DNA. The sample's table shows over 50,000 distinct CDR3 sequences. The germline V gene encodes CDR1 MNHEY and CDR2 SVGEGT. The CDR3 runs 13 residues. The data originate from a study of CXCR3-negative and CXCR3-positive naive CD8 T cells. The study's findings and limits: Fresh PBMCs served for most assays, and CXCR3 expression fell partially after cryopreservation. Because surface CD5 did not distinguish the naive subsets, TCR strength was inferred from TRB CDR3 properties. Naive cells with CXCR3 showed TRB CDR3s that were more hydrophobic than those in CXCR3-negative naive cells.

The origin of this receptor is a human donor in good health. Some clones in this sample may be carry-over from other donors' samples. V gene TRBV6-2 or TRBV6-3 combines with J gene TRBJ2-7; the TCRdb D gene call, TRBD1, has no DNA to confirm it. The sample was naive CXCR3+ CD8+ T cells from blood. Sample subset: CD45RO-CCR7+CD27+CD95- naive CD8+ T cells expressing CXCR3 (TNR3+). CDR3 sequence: CASTLSRSYEQYF.